This T cell receptor beta chain is drawn from a study of regulatory T cells in long-lasting Graves disease. This CDR3 has 11 amino acids. Per the germline V gene, CDR1 is DFQATT and CDR2 is SNEGSKA (reference sequence). The time point: persistent/refractory GD, antithyroid drugs over 5 years with positive TRAb. Following extraction of RNA from PBMCs, that RNA was used to make the TCR library. Construction of the TCR beta libraries employed iRepertoire HTBI primers in conjunction with Arm-PCR of CDR3 regions. TCRdb recomputed calls from the multiplex PCR reads with MiXCR, one row per CDR3 protein. The sample holds 400,000 or so distinct CDR3 sequences, about 20% seen once.

This chain joins TRBV20-1 and TRBJ1-1, with D tentatively TRBD1 (6 bases). This clonotype was obtained from a female donor with Graves disease. Sequencing used peripheral blood mononuclear cells (PBMCs), obtained when the disease was refractory, from a patient treated with antithyroid drugs. The DNA for the CDR3 is TGCAGCAGCAGGGGTAACACTGAAGCTTTCTTT. It yields the protein CSSRGNTEAFF.